The sequence of this TCR beta chain was determined in a study of CD8+CD57+ T cells in acquired aplastic anemia. Study overall: Average DNA yield from sorted CD4+ and CD8+ cells was about 3.2 ug.

Findings and caveats of the study: Shared by patients and controls, 25 to 30 CD8+ CDR3s were abundant in patients.

In patients chosen for sequencing, flow cytometry had shown CD8+CD57+ cell expansion. V lost 1 base to trimming and J lost 0 bases, with 11 bases between them. Germline V CDR1 and CDR2: MNHEY, SMNVEV (reference sequence). CDR3 length: 16 residues. Genomic DNA, serving as template, underwent TCR beta VDJ and CDR3 profiling. TCRdb passed the reads through MiXCR, listing each CDR3 protein once. The repertoire holds fewer than 250,000 distinct CDR3 sequences, approximately 45% seen once, with 7.8% in the top ten. This clonotype showed up just a few times. Its antigen is not identified. This receptor was taken from a human donor with aplastic anemia. The chain links TRBV27 to TRBJ2-3; a possible D gene is TRBD2 (5 bases). The sample was sorted CD4+, CD8+, or CD8+CD57+ T cells (not recorded which) from PBMCs. The CDR3 is CASSLLSGPSTDTQYF. The CDR3 DNA is TGTGCCAGCAGTTTATTGAGCGGCCCTAGCACAGATACGCAGTATTTT.